This entry features one T cell receptor beta chain sequence. The sample comes from a study of T cell responses to AZD1222 COVID-19 vaccine. Method: immunoSEQ multiplex PCR; TCRdb's copy keeps in-frame clones and lacks some. The table has around 110,000 clones, about 90% seen once. This specimen was peripheral blood, taken 28 days after the second AZD1222 dose. This sequence originates from an adult who received the AZD1222 COVID-19 vaccine.

The CDR3 region is CASSGQIRMNTEAFF. The CDR3 DNA is TGTGCCAGTAGTGGACAAATCAGAATGAACACTGAAGCTTTCTTT. The chain links TRBV19 to TRBJ1-1; maybe TRBD1 (5 bases). The CDR3 extends over 15 amino acids. V lost 5 bases, J lost 0 bases, and 13 bases lay in between. CDR1 LNHDA and CDR2 SQIVND come from the germline V gene (reference sequence).